This T cell receptor beta chain derives from a study of OX40 agonist ivuxolimab in advanced cancers. Assay used: immunoSEQ multiplex PCR; TCRdb lists only in-frame clones, some missing. The table records tens of thousands of clones, approximately 84% of them present only once. The germline CDR1 and CDR2 sequences are MRHNA and SNTAGT. This CDR3 is built from 13 residues. V gave up 4 bases and J gave up 2 bases, with 5 bases separating them. The rearrangement joins TRBV6-4 to TRBJ2-2; D is uncertain. Sample: CD4+ or CD8+ T cells sorted from blood, taken in a trial of the OX40 agonist ivuxolimab. This sequence originates from an adult with an advanced solid tumor such as melanoma, head and neck, liver or kidney cancer. CDR3 DNA: TGTGCCAGCAGTGGGTCTAACACCGGGGAGCTGTTTTTT. As protein: CASSGSNTGELFF.